This T cell receptor beta chain is drawn from a study of blood T cell repertoires in COVID-19. Study at large: The study drew acute and convalescent COVID-19 samples from the United States, Italy and Spain. T cells, B-cell-depleted T cells, or PBMCs supplied cDNA or gDNA.

Germline V gives CDR1 SGHVS, CDR2 FQNEAQ. V lost 3 bases, J lost 9 bases, and 15 bases lay in between. This CDR3 is built from 13 residues. Seattle-derived patients entered the study during active infection and were followed longitudinally. Study processing details: Reference gene primers were amplified, and this amplification served to estimate nucleated cell counts. Assay used: immunoSEQ multiplex PCR; TCRdb lists only in-frame clones, some missing. D and trimming come from the DNA, and the V and J calls and clone size come from that table. The sample lists under 300,000 clones; approximately 87% were seen once.

Sequenced sample: peripheral blood. The rearrangement uses TRBV7-8 and TRBJ2-7; TRBD2 is a possible D gene (6 bases). The sequence was collected from a young woman with COVID-19, enrolled during active disease. CDR3 in amino acids: CASSFGDSLGQYF. The CDR3, as DNA: TGTGCCAGCAGCTTTGGGGACTCCCTCGGGCAGTACTTC. The entire variable domain, with the rest obtained from reference TRBV7-8 and TRBJ2-7, is as follows: GAGVSQSPRYKVAKRGQDVALRCDPISGHVSLFWYQQALGQGPEFLTYFQNEAQLDKSGLPSDRFFAERPEGSVSTLKIQRTQQEDSAVYLCASSFGDSLGQYFGPGTRLTVT.